Shown below are 31 T cell receptor beta chains from a single sample sequenced in a study of blood T cell repertoires in COVID-19. Profiling relied on immunoSEQ multiplex PCR, and the TCRdb table lists in-frame clones only, not all of them. This sample has around 260,000 clones; under 85% occur once, and the top ten carry about 0.9%. The sample was peripheral blood. The receptors stem from a human donor with COVID-19, enrolled during active disease. The donor label of this sample is uncertain.

V is TRBV19 and J is TRBJ1-4; 8 bases fit TRBD1. V lost 1 base to trimming and J lost 7 bases; unmatched junction nucleotides: 5. The germline gives CDR1 LNHDA, CDR2 SQIVND (reference sequence). The CDR3 extends over 15 amino acids. The CDR3 coding sequence is TGTGCCAGTAGTATAGCGGGCAGGGGGCCTGAAAAACTGTTTTTT. Amino acid sequence: CASSIAGRGPEKLFF.

This clone turned up a few times. The chain is built from TRBV19 and TRBJ1-2; TRBD1 aligns across 8 bases. The V segment lost 5 bases and the J segment 3 bases; nucleotides outside the gene matches: 11. The CDR3 loop spans 16 amino acids. Germline assignment: CDR1 LNHDA and CDR2 SQIVND (reference sequence). The CDR3 DNA is TGTGCCAGTAGTCCACCGACAGGGGCAGGAGACTATGGCTACACCTTC. Translating gives CASSPPTGAGDYGYTF.

CDR3 region: CATSDGARQGSNQPQHF. CDR3 nucleotides: TGTGCCACCAGTGATGGTGCCAGACAGGGGAGCAATCAGCCCCAGCATTTT. The J gene is TRBJ1-5, the V gene TRBV24-1; 8 nucleotides match TRBD1. This CDR3 is 17 amino acids long. From germline, CDR1 is KGHDR and CDR2 SFDVKD. V gave up 3 bases and J gave up 1 base; unmatched junction bases: 7.

The chain uses TRBV13 and TRBJ2-7; maybe TRBD1 (5 bases). CDR1 PRHDT and CDR2 FYEKMQ come from the germline V gene (reference sequence). V was trimmed by 5 bases and J by 4 bases, leaving 12 bases between them. This CDR3 is 13 amino acids long. This CDR3 reads CASSRQGGYEQYF. The CDR3 DNA sequence: TGTGCCAGCAGCCGCCAGGGTGGGTACGAGCAGTACTTC.

The chain is built from TRBV2 and TRBJ2-3; D not resolved. In germline, CDR1 is SNHLY, CDR2 FYNNEI. Trimming took 7 bases from V and 2 from J, leaving 4 bases between them. The CDR3 loop spans 11 amino acids. For the CDR3, the DNA is TGTGCCAGCAAATACACAGATACGCAGTATTTT. It is translated as CASKYTDTQYF.

This clone was detected a few times. The V gene is TRBV9, the J gene TRBJ2-5; maybe TRBD1 (7 bases). The CDR3 runs 15 residues. V was shortened by 2 bases and J by 5 bases, with 16 bases between the two germline ends. Per germline, CDR1 SGDLS and CDR2 YYNGEE. The CDR3 here is CASSVQGGGAETQYF. The CDR3 coding sequence is TGTGCCAGCAGCGTGCAAGGAGGGGGCGCTGAGACCCAGTACTTC.

V and J are TRBV15 and TRBJ1-3, with TRBD1 matching 7 bases. J lost 5 bases, V lost 1 base, and 2 bases had no gene match. The CDR3 has 14 amino acids. Germline loops: CDR1 LNHNV, CDR2 YYDKDF (reference sequence). DNA for the CDR3: TGTGCCACCAGCAGAGGGGACAGAAGAAACACCATATATTTT. It specifies CATSRGDRRNTIYF.

This clone is a singleton in its sample. The genes are TRBV4-1 and TRBJ1-5; D is uncertain. The length of the CDR3 is 15 residues. Germline V gives CDR1 MGHRA, CDR2 YSYEKL. V was trimmed by 0 bases and J by 0 bases, leaving 6 bases between them. This CDR3 is CASSQERSSNQPQHF. CDR3 sequence (DNA): TGCGCCAGCAGCCAAGAGAGGAGTAGCAATCAGCCCCAGCATTTT.

This chain links TRBV6-5 with TRBJ1-2; D gene ambiguous. This CDR3 spans 12 amino acids. Trimming took 7 bases from V and 7 from J, leaving 13 bases between them. Germline values: CDR1 MNHEY, CDR2 SVGAGI. CDR3 sequence reads: CASTPGSAGYTF. DNA for the CDR3: TGTGCCAGCACCCCCGGGAGTGCTGGCTACACCTTC.

The chain uses TRBV5-4 and TRBJ1-1; 7 nucleotides align to TRBD1. The J segment lost 0 bases and the V segment lost 1 base, leaving 9 bases of the junction unmatched. The CDR3 totals 17 residues. Germline V gene lookup returns CDR1 SGHNT and CDR2 YYREEE (reference sequence). The CDR3 DNA reads as TGTGCCAGCAGCTTGAGGGGACAGCTGATACTGAACACTGAAGCTTTCTTT. Translation gives CASSLRGQLILNTEAFF.

This clone was seen more than once but under ten times. The chain couples TRBV7-2 to TRBJ1-5; the match to TRBD1 covers 8 bases. This CDR3 region has 14 residues. CDR1 and CDR2 (germline): SGHTA, FQGNSA. V was clipped by 5 bases and J by 7 bases; unmatched bases: 7. CDR3 DNA: TGTGCCAGCAGCCCCGACAGGGGTAGACAGCCCCAGCATTTT. The encoded protein is CASSPDRGRQPQHF. Drawing the rest from reference TRBV7-2 and TRBJ1-5, the complete variable domain is GAGVSQSPSNKVTEKGKDVELRCDPISGHTALYWYRQSLGQGLEFLIYFQGNSAPDKSGLPSDRFSAERTGGSVSTLTIQRTQQEDSAVYLCASSPDRGRQPQHFGDGTRLSIL.

The chain is built from TRBV7-3 and TRBJ2-1, with 12 bases fitting TRBD2. Germline CDR1 SGHTA, CDR2 FQGTGA. V was clipped by 4 bases and J by 7 bases; unmatched bases: 5. The CDR3 consists of 15 residues. CDR3: CASSSVGTSGNEQFF. The CDR3 bases are TGTGCCAGCAGCTCGGTGGGGACTAGCGGGAATGAGCAGTTCTTC.

V gene TRBV5-1 combines with J gene TRBJ1-3; TRBD1 is a possible D gene (5 bases). The CDR3 loop spans 15 amino acids. Trimming took off 0 bases at V and 3 bases at J, with 10 bases between the two ends. CDR1 is SGHRS, CDR2 YFSETQ, per germline. The CDR3 DNA reads TGCGCCAGCAGCTTGGATGGGGCAAATGGAAACACCATATATTTT. It yields the protein CASSLDGANGNTIYF.

The chain combines TRBV5-1 with TRBJ1-3, with TRBD1 as a possible D gene (5 bases). CDR1 and CDR2 from the germline V gene are SGHRS and YFSETQ. CDR3 size: 15 residues. Trimming took off 0 bases at V and 0 bases at J, with 7 bases between the two ends. The chain's CDR3 is CASSLGGASGNTIYF. CDR3 sequence (DNA): TGCGCCAGCAGCTTGGGTGGGGCCTCTGGAAACACCATATATTTT.

In its sample, this clone was seen a few times. The chain couples TRBV5-6 to TRBJ1-6, with D perhaps matching TRBD1 (5 bases). The CDR3 loop spans 19 amino acids. Germline CDR1 SGHDT, CDR2 YYEEEE. Deletions cut 1 base from V and 0 bases from J, with 17 bases between. CDR3 coding DNA: TGTGCCAGCAGCTTGAACTGGGGCACCCAGACCTCCTATAATTCACCCCTCCACTTT. It yields the protein CASSLNWGTQTSYNSPLHF.

J is TRBJ1-1 and V is TRBV7-3; D might be TRBD1 (5 bases). The CDR3 is 13 amino acids. The germline V gene encodes CDR1 SGHTA and CDR2 FQGTGA. Deletions cut 2 bases from V and 1 base from J, with 5 bases between. The CDR3 loop reads CASSLQGNTEAFF. DNA for the CDR3: TGTGCCAGCAGCTTACAGGGGAACACTGAAGCTTTCTTT.

The V call is TRBV19, the J call TRBJ1-6; a weak D match, TRBD1 (6 bases). Trimming removed 4 bases from V and 5 bases from J, with 9 bases in between. Germline loops: CDR1 LNHDA, CDR2 SQIVND (reference sequence). The CDR3 totals 14 residues. CDR3 sequence: CASSRTANNSPLHF. The DNA for the CDR3 is TGTGCCAGTAGTAGGACAGCTAATAATTCACCCCTCCACTTT.

This clone has only a few counts. The genes are TRBV5-4 and TRBJ1-2, with 8 bases aligning to TRBD1. J gave up 4 bases and V 0 bases, and 5 bases lay outside the gene matches. Germline assignment: CDR1 SGHNT and CDR2 YYREEE (reference sequence). This CDR3 comprises 15 residues. The CDR3 DNA reads as TGTGCCAGCAGCTTGGCTCAGGGGGCGGCCTATGGCTACACCTTC. Its protein product is CASSLAQGAAYGYTF.

The V and J genes are TRBV30 and TRBJ2-3; no firm D call. With 7 bases removed from V and 5 bases from J, the gap between germline ends came to 22 bases. This CDR3 is 15 amino acids long. Germline lookup yields CDR1 GTSNPN and CDR2 SVGIG (reference sequence). The CDR3 sequence: CALIDSRSIGDTQYF. The DNA for the CDR3 is TGTGCCTTGATAGACTCCCGGAGTATTGGAGATACGCAGTATTTT.

Concerning this clone itself: Mismatch with germline at one junction end may stem from a read error. V gene TRBV27 combines with J gene TRBJ2-1, with TRBD2 matching 9 bases. There are 16 residues in the CDR3. Germline CDR1 MNHEY, CDR2 SMNVEV (reference sequence). The CDR3 region has the DNA TGTGCCAGCAGTTCCCCAGCGGGAGGCTCCCACAATGAGCAGTTCTTC. It translates to CASSSPAGGSHNEQFF.

The chain employs TRBV10-3 and TRBJ2-5; D gene ambiguous. There are 12 residues in the CDR3. V was shortened by 2 bases and J by 4 bases, with 5 bases between the two germline ends. The germline CDR1 and CDR2 sequences are ENHRY and SYGVKD. The CDR3 loop is CAISETGETQYF. The CDR3 DNA sequence: TGTGCCATCAGTGAGACGGGAGAGACCCAGTACTTC.

The chain carries TRBV28 and TRBJ2-1, with TRBD2 matching 12 bases. Germline CDR1 MDHEN, CDR2 SYDVKM. The ends lost 6 bases at V and 9 bases at J; junction bases unmatched: 12. The CDR3 totals 16 residues. CDR3 loop: CASSPAPTSGRGEQFF. DNA for the CDR3: TGTGCCAGCAGCCCAGCCCCGACTAGCGGGAGAGGTGAGCAGTTCTTC.

V and J are TRBV7-3 and TRBJ1-5, with TRBD1 as a possible D gene (5 bases). V was clipped by 4 bases and J by 0 bases, with 7 bases between them. The CDR3 is 14 amino acids. CDR1 and CDR2 (germline): SGHTA, FQGTGA. DNA of the CDR3: TGTGCCAGCAGCTCGACAGTTAGCAATCAGCCCCAGCATTTT. Protein sequence: CASSSTVSNQPQHF.

The chain has TRBV10-2 and TRBJ1-6, with D unresolved. Per germline, CDR1 WSHSY and CDR2 SAAADI. V shed 0 bases and J shed 9 bases, with 15 bases lying between them. This CDR3 contains 16 residues. CDR3 region: CASSESIGGWGSPLHF. The CDR3 nucleotides are TGCGCCAGCAGTGAGTCGATCGGAGGTTGGGGTTCACCCCTCCACTTT.

The rearrangement links TRBV5-1 to TRBJ2-2, with 8 bases that match TRBD2. Germline trimming cut 2 bases from V and 4 bases from J; bases unmatched to any gene: 4. CDR1 is SGHRS and CDR2 is YFSETQ in the germline V gene. This CDR3 has 15 residues. The CDR3 spells CASSLGGRFTGELFF. The CDR3 DNA sequence: TGCGCCAGCAGCTTAGGCGGGAGGTTCACCGGGGAGCTGTTTTTT.

This clone has only one observation. The chain combines TRBV7-2 with TRBJ2-3, with 11 bases aligning to TRBD1. The CDR3 is 15 residues long. Per the germline V gene, CDR1 is SGHTA and CDR2 is FQGNSA. J was trimmed by 6 bases and V by 3 bases; bases with no gene match: 5. CDR3 nucleotide sequence: TGTGCCAGCAGCTTGTGGACAGGGGGCAGGGATACGCAGTATTTT. This sequence encodes CASSLWTGGRDTQYF. Full variable domain (outside the CDR3, taken from reference TRBV7-2 and TRBJ2-3): GAGVSQSPSNKVTEKGKDVELRCDPISGHTALYWYRQSLGQGLEFLIYFQGNSAPDKSGLPSDRFSAERTGGSVSTLTIQRTQQEDSAVYLCASSLWTGGRDTQYFGPGTRLTVL.

V usage is TRBV7-9 and J usage is TRBJ2-3; D is possibly TRBD2 (5 bases). There are 15 residues in the CDR3. The V end lost 3 bases, the J end lost 3 bases, and 13 bases lay between the germline ends. Germline V gene data show CDR1 as SEHNR and CDR2 as FQNEAQ (reference sequence). CDR3 sequence (DNA): TGTGCCAGCAGCTTCCGTGGCGGGTCGACAGATACGCAGTATTTT. This codes for CASSFRGGSTDTQYF. The variable domain in full, completed from reference TRBV7-9 and TRBJ2-3, reads DTGVSQNPRHKITKRGQNVTFRCDPISEHNRLYWYRQTLGQGPEFLTYFQNEAQLEKSRLLSDRFSAERPKGSFSTLEIQRTEQGDSAMYLCASSFRGGSTDTQYFGPGTRLTVL.

The gene calls are TRBV5-1 and TRBJ2-2, with 9 bases aligning to TRBD1. The V and J ends lost 3 bases and 0 bases, in that order; junction bases with no gene match: 3. Germline CDR1 reads SGHRS; CDR2 reads YFSETQ. The CDR3 spans 16 residues. The CDR3, as DNA: TGCGCCAGCAGCTACCGGACAGGGGCGAACACCGGGGAGCTGTTTTTT. Its translation is CASSYRTGANTGELFF.

The rearrangement links TRBV9 to TRBJ2-1; TRBD2 aligns across 10 bases. This CDR3 has 15 amino acids. The trim removed 2 bases at V and 5 bases at J, leaving 4 bases unmatched. The germline CDR1 and CDR2 sequences are SGDLS and YYNGEE. The CDR3 region has the DNA TGTGCCAGCAGCGTTTCTAGCGGGAGCCACAATGAGCAGTTCTTC. Protein: CASSVSSGSHNEQFF.

This clone has just a few counts. The V and J genes are TRBV27 and TRBJ2-3; 10 bases are shared with TRBD2. The CDR3 has 17 amino acids. V shed 5 bases and J 6 bases; nucleotides not matched to a gene: 14. Germline CDR1 MNHEY, CDR2 SMNVEV (reference sequence). This CDR3 is CASSTGGYLAGADTQYF. CDR3 nucleotides: TGTGCCAGCAGTACGGGGGGCTACCTAGCGGGAGCGGATACGCAGTATTTT.

This clone was found a few times. J is TRBJ1-4 and V is TRBV30; no clear D gene. This CDR3 comprises 14 residues. In germline, CDR1 is GTSNPN, CDR2 SVGIG (reference sequence). V was cut by 7 bases and J by 5 bases, with 17 bases left in between. The CDR3 sequence is CAFAPLATNEKLFF. The CDR3 DNA is TGTGCCTTTGCCCCCTTGGCCACCAATGAAAAACTGTTTTTT.